The text below deals with one TCR beta chain. Its antigen is still unknown. The junction does not match germline at one end; this may be a read error. Germline CDR1 and CDR2: SGHDT and YYEEEE. This CDR3 has 17 residues. Using a constant-region primer together with ProtoScript II reverse transcriptase, TCR beta cDNA was made from roughly 520 ng of total RNA. Sequencing libraries for TCR beta derived from three nested multiplex PCR rounds that used slightly modified ARM-PCR. The study ran its first two PCR rounds for about 11 cycles each, using TRBV1-TRBV30 forward primers and a C-beta reverse primer. TCRdb processed the multiplex PCR reads anew with MiXCR; each CDR3 protein has one entry. The table has under 150,000 distinct CDR3 sequences, roughly 75% seen once; the top ten hold 8.1%. The sample originates from a study of tumor-infiltrating lymphocytes in primary liver carcinoma. Study results and caveats: With p = 0.039, the top-250-clone fraction in tumors significantly exceeded that in blood. In tumor-adjacent and tumor-blood pairs, overlap was lower than in tumor region pairs.

It was from about 21-30 mg of unsorted bulk tissue that RNA and DNA were co-extracted. V and J are TRBV5-6 and TRBJ2-1; D gene ambiguous. This TCR was recovered from a woman in her sixties or seventies with primary liver carcinoma and hepatitis B virus infection. Sample: tumor-adjacent normal liver tissue. The CDR3 DNA sequence: TGTGCCGGCAGCTTGGAGACGAAACGGATTTTCGGCAATGAGCAGTTCTTC. Protein: CAGSLETKRIFGNEQFF. The whole variable domain, remainder taken from reference TRBV5-6 and TRBJ2-1, is DAGVTQSPTHLIKTRGQQVTLRCSPKSGHDTVSWYQQALGQGPQFIFQYYEEEERQRGNFPDRFSGHQFPNYSSELNVNALLLGDSALYLCAGSLETKRIFGNEQFFGPGTRLTVL.